This TCR beta chain was obtained from a study of vaccination and CD4 T cells after COVID-19. Germline lookup yields CDR1 MNHEY and CDR2 SVGAGI. The CDR3 loop spans 14 amino acids. Trimming cost V 2 bases and J 8 bases; bases outside gene matches: 6. TCRdb itself ran the PCR reads through MiXCR, one entry per CDR3 protein. The sample contains roughly 20,000 distinct CDR3 sequences, 60% of which appear only once. The chain recombines TRBV6-5 with TRBJ1-2; 9 bases line up with TRBD1. This clonotype was sampled from a human donor who had recovered from COVID-19. The sample in question was CD4+ T cells from blood, obtained after SARS-CoV-2 vaccination. This CDR3 reads CASSYADRGNGYTF. CDR3 DNA sequence: TGTGCCAGCAGTTACGCTGACAGGGGGAACGGCTACACCTTC.